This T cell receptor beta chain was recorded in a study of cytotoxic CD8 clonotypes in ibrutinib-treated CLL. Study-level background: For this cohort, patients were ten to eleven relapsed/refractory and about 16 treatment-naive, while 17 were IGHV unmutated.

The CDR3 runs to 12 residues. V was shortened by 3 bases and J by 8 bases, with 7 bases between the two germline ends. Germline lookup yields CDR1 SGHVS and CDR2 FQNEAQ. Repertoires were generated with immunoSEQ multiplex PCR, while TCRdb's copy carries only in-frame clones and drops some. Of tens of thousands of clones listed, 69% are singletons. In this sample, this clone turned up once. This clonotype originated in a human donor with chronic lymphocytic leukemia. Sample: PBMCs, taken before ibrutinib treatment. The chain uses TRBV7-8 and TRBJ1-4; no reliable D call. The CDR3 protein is CASSLRLEKLFF. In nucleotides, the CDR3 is TGTGCCAGCAGCTTGAGGTTGGAAAAACTGTTTTTT. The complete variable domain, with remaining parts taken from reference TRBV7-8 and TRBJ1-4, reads GAGVSQSPRYKVAKRGQDVALRCDPISGHVSLFWYQQALGQGPEFLTYFQNEAQLDKSGLPSDRFFAERPEGSVSTLKIQRTQQEDSAVYLCASSLRLEKLFFGSGTQLSVL.